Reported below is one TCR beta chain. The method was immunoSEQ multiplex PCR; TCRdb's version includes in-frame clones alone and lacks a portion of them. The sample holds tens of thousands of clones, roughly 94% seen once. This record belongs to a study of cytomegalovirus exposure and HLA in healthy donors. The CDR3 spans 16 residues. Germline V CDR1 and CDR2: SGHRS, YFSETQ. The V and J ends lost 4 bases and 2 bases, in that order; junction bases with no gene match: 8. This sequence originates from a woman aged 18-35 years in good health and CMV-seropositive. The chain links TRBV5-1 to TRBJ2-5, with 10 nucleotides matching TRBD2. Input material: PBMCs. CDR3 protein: CASSKAGTSEQETQYF. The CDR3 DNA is TGCGCCAGCAGCAAGGCCGGGACTAGCGAGCAAGAGACCCAGTACTTC.